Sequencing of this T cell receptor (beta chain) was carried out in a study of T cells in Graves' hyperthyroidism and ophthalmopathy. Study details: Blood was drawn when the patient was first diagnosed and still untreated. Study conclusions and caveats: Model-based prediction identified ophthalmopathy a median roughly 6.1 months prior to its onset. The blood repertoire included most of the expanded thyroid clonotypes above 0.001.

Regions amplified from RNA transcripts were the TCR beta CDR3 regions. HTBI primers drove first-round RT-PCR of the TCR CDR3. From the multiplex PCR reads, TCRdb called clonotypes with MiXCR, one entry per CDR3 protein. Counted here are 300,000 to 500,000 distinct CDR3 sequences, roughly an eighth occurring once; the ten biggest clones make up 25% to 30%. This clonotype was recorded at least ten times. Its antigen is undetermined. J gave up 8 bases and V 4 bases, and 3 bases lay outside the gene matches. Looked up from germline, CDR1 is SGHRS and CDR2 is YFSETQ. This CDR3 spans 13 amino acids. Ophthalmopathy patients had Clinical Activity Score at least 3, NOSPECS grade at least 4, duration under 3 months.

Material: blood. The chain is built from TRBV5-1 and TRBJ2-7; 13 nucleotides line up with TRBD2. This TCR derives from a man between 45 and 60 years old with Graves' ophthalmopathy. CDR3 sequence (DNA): TGCGCCAGCAGCGTCGGGACTAGCGGGAAGCAGTACTTC. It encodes CASSVGTSGKQYF.